The rows below give T cell receptor beta chains drawn from one sample of a study of naive and memory T cell subsets. TCRdb re-called the UMI-ligation and nested PCR reads with MiXCR, one entry per CDR3 protein. In the table there are roughly 92,000 distinct CDR3 sequences, 10% to 12% of which are singletons. Sequenced: naive CD4+ T cells from blood. These receptors all stem from a human donor in good health. The CDR3 runs from the conserved cysteine through the conserved F or W. The order of the fields is clone size, D gene, V gene, J gene, CDR3 DNA, CDR3 protein. D genes are given only for firm matches. Only some rows state a clone size, as once, few, many or a class for expanded clones.

size: -; D: -; V: TRBV7-2; J: TRBJ2-7; DNA: TGTGCCAGCAGCTTAGTGGCGGGCCAAGGAGAGCAGTACTTC; CDR3: CASSLVAGQGEQYF
size: -; D: -; V: TRBV28; J: TRBJ2-7; DNA: TGTGCCAGCACCCAATCGGGGACGAGGAGAGGCTACGAGCAGTACTTC; CDR3: CASTQSGTRRGYEQYF
size: few; D: -; V: TRBV7-6; J: TRBJ2-3; DNA: TGTGCCAGCAGCTGGGGACCGGGAGTGGGTACAGATACGCAGTATTTT; CDR3: CASSWGPGVGTDTQYF
size: -; D: TRBD2; V: TRBV2; J: TRBJ2-3; DNA: TGTGCCAGCCAGGCGGGGGAGGCAGATACGCAGTATTTT; CDR3: CASQAGEADTQYF
size: few; D: -; V: TRBV7-2; J: TRBJ1-1; DNA: TGTGCCAGCAGCCCCCAGACGGCGAGTATTGAAGCTTTCTTT; CDR3: CASSPQTASIEAFF
size: -; D: TRBD1; V: TRBV7-2; J: TRBJ1-2; DNA: TGTGCCAGCAGCACCGGACAGGGCGGTGGCTACACCTTC; CDR3: CASSTGQGGGYTF
size: -; D: -; V: TRBV12-3/TRBV12-4; J: TRBJ2-7; DNA: TGTGCCAGCAGTTGGACTTCGATAGGCAGTGGGAAGTGGTACGAGCAGTACTTC; CDR3: CASSWTSIGSGKWYEQYF
size: few; D: -; V: TRBV20-1; J: TRBJ1-1; DNA: TGCAGTGCCCCGGGGATTGGTCTTGGGGACACTGAAGCTTTCTTT; CDR3: CSAPGIGLGDTEAFF
size: many; D: TRBD2; V: TRBV7-2; J: TRBJ2-3; DNA: TGTGCCAGCAGCTTAAGACTAGCGGGGAACACAGATACGCAGTATTTT; CDR3: CASSLRLAGNTDTQYF
size: -; D: TRBD2; V: TRBV20-1; J: TRBJ2-1; DNA: TGCAGTGCAAAACTAGCGGGGGGACCGAGCTCCTACAATGAGCAGTTCTTC; CDR3: CSAKLAGGPSSYNEQFF
size: -; D: -; V: TRBV6-1; J: TRBJ2-1; DNA: TGTGCCAGCAAACGGACCCGGGGGAATGAGCAGTTCTTC; CDR3: CASKRTRGNEQFF
size: few; D: -; V: TRBV24-1; J: TRBJ2-5; DNA: TGTGCCACCAGTGATGTCCAACCGGGCCGTCGGATGGGGACCCAGTACTTC; CDR3: CATSDVQPGRRMGTQYF
size: -; D: TRBD2; V: TRBV6-6; J: TRBJ2-2; DNA: TGTGCCAGCAGTTCCGGCAGCGGGAGGGCCGACGGGGAGCTGTTTTTT; CDR3: CASSSGSGRADGELFF
size: many; D: -; V: TRBV6-2/TRBV6-3; J: TRBJ1-1; DNA: TGTGCCAGCAGTTACAGGGGGAACACTGAAGCTTTCTTT; CDR3: CASSYRGNTEAFF
size: many; D: -; V: TRBV5-1; J: TRBJ2-7; DNA: TGCGCCAGCAGCCGAGACCCGAGTGTATACGAGCAGTACTTC; CDR3: CASSRDPSVYEQYF
size: many; D: TRBD2; V: TRBV28; J: TRBJ2-7; DNA: TGTGCCAGCAGTTTTTCTGGCCTAGCGGGCCCGACCGAGCAGTACTTC; CDR3: CASSFSGLAGPTEQYF
size: few; D: TRBD1; V: TRBV7-2; J: TRBJ1-1; DNA: TGTGCCAGCAGCTCCAGGGGGACCATGAACACTGAAGCTTTCTTT; CDR3: CASSSRGTMNTEAFF
size: few; D: TRBD2; V: TRBV29-1; J: TRBJ2-7; DNA: TGCAGCGTTGGGGGTCGAGCGGGGGGGCGTCTGACTTACGAGCAGTACTTC; CDR3: CSVGGRAGGRLTYEQYF
size: many; D: -; V: TRBV5-6; J: TRBJ1-5; DNA: TGTGCCAGCAGCTTGCTAATAGGCGGGAATAGCAATCAGCCCCAGCATTTT; CDR3: CASSLLIGGNSNQPQHF
size: -; D: -; V: TRBV14; J: TRBJ2-3; DNA: TGTGCCAGCAGCCAGGGCCCCGGGCTAGCGCAGAGCACAGATACGCAGTATTTT; CDR3: CASSQGPGLAQSTDTQYF
size: -; D: -; V: TRBV20-1; J: TRBJ2-1; DNA: TGCAGTGCTAGCCCCAAGTCCCGCACTAACAATGAGCAGTTCTTC; CDR3: CSASPKSRTNNEQFF
size: few; D: TRBD2; V: TRBV10-3; J: TRBJ2-3; DNA: TGTGCCATCGCCCCCAGTAGCGGGGGGGCAACAGATACGCAGTATTTT; CDR3: CAIAPSSGGATDTQYF
size: few; D: -; V: TRBV28; J: TRBJ2-7; DNA: TGTGCCAGCAGCTTATCAAGCGGAGCCTCCTACGAGCAGTACTTC; CDR3: CASSLSSGASYEQYF
size: few; D: TRBD1; V: TRBV18; J: TRBJ1-4; DNA: TGTGCCAGCTCACCGGGACAGGGAGATGAAAAACTGTTTTTT; CDR3: CASSPGQGDEKLFF
size: many; D: -; V: TRBV20-1; J: TRBJ2-2; DNA: TGCAGTGCTAGAAAGCCGAAGGGGGGGAACACCGGGGAGCTGTTTTTT; CDR3: CSARKPKGGNTGELFF